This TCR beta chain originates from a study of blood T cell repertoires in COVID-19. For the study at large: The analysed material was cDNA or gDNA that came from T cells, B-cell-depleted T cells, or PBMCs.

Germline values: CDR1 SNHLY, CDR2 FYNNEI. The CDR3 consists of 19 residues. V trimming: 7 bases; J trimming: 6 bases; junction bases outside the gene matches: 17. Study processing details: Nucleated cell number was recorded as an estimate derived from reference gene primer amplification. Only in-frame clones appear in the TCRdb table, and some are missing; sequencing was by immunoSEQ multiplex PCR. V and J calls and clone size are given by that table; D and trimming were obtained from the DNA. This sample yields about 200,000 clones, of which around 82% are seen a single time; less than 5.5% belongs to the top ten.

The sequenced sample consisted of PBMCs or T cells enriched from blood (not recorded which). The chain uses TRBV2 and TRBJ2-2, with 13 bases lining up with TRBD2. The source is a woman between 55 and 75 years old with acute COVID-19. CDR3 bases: TGTGCCAGCAAGGTTCGGGCACTAGCGGGAGGGCCGGGGCCCGGGGAGCTGTTTTTT. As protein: CASKVRALAGGPGPGELFF.